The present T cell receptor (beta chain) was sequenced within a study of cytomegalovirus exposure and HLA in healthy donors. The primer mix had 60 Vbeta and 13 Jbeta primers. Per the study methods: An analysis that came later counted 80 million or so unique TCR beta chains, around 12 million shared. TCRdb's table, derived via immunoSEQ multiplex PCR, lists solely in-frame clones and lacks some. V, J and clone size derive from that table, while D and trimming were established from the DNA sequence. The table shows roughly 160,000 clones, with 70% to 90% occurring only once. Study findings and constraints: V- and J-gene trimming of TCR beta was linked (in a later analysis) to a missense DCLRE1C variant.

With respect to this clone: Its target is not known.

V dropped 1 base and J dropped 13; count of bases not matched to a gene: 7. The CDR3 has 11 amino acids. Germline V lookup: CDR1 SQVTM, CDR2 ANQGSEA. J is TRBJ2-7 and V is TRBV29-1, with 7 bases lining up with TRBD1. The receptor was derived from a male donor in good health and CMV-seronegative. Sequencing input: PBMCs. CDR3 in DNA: TGCAGCGTTGAAGTGGGCCAGGGGGTTTACTTC. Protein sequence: CSVEVGQGVYF.